The rows below give T cell receptor beta chains drawn from one sample of a study of blood T cell repertoires in COVID-19. Produced via immunoSEQ multiplex PCR; TCRdb's table is partial and in-frame only. The table shows under 450,000 clones, with about 87% occurring only once. Sequencing used PBMCs or T cells enriched from blood (not recorded which). All receptors come from a young man who had recovered from COVID-19. Each CDR3 is given with its conserved first and last residue. A D gene is named only where the DNA matches it firmly. Not all rows give a size; the values are once, few, many and, for expanded clones, a class.

j_gene | abundance | v_gene | d_gene | CDR3nt | CDR3aa
TRBJ1-1 | many | TRBV2 | . | TGTGCCAGCAGAGCCGACAGAATGAACACTGAAGCTTTCTTT | CASRADRMNTEAFF
TRBJ2-7 | . | TRBV3-1/TRBV3-2 | TRBD2 | TGTGCCAGCAGCCAGAGTAGCGGGGGCACCTACGAGCAGTACTTC | CASSQSSGGTYEQYF
TRBJ1-1 | few | TRBV5-1 | TRBD1 | TGCGCCAGCAGCTCCACGGGACAGCGGGTTGCTGAAGCTTTCTTT | CASSSTGQRVAEAFF
TRBJ2-7 | once | TRBV6-6 | . | TGTGCCAGCGTAAACAGGAGCCCCTACGAGCAGTACTTC | CASVNRSPYEQYF
TRBJ1-2 | . | TRBV19 | TRBD1 | TGTGCCAGTAGTATAACAGGGGACAACCTTATTAAGTATGGCTACACCTTC | CASSITGDNLIKYGYTF
TRBJ1-3 | . | TRBV18 | . | TGTGCCAGCTCTGACCGGCGGGCGAGCTCTGGAAACACCATATATTTT | CASSDRRASSGNTIYF
TRBJ2-7 | . | TRBV13 | TRBD2 | TGTGCCAGCAGCCTATCGGTGGCGGCGGGGGGCCTCCCCTACGAGCAGTACTTC | CASSLSVAAGGLPYEQYF
TRBJ2-1 | . | TRBV6-5 | . | TGTGCCAGCAGCCCCGGTGGCAGGGCGAATGAGCAGTTCTTC | CASSPGGRANEQFF
TRBJ1-1 | . | TRBV7-9 | . | TGTGCCAGCAGCTTAGATGGCGCGCGGGCTTTCTTT | CASSLDGARAFF
TRBJ1-2 | . | TRBV11-2 | . | TGTGCCAGCAGCGGAGGACTGGGACGGGGGGGCTATGGCTACACCTTC | CASSGGLGRGGYGYTF
TRBJ2-7 | . | TRBV29-1 | . | TGCAGCGTTGTTGCAGGGCTCTACGAGCAGTACTTC | CSVVAGLYEQYF
TRBJ2-1 | . | TRBV9 | TRBD2 | TGTGCCAGCAGCGTAAATAGCGGGGTCCCATCCTACAATGAGCAGTTCTTC | CASSVNSGVPSYNEQFF
TRBJ2-7 | . | TRBV5-1 | TRBD1 | TGCGCCAGCAGCTACCGGGACAGGGTCGACGAGCAGTACTTC | CASSYRDRVDEQYF
TRBJ1-2 | . | TRBV18 | . | TGTGCCAGCTCATCGAGTCCCCCTACGGCGGCTAACTATGGCTACACCTTC | CASSSSPPTAANYGYTF
TRBJ1-1 | . | TRBV18 | TRBD1 | TGTGCCAGCTCACCCGCGACAGGGGACGTGAACACTGAAGCTTTCTTT | CASSPATGDVNTEAFF
TRBJ1-2 | . | TRBV4-1 | TRBD1 | TGCGCCAGCAGCCAAGAGGACAGGGTTGGCTACACCTTC | CASSQEDRVGYTF
TRBJ1-2 | many | TRBV5-1 | . | TGCGCCAGCAGCTTGGCCGGGGGGCCTACTAACTATGGCTACACCTTC | CASSLAGGPTNYGYTF
TRBJ2-1 | few | TRBV18 | TRBD1 | TGTGCCAGCTCACGTCCGGGACAGGGCTATGAGCAGTTCTTC | CASSRPGQGYEQFF
TRBJ1-5 | few | TRBV4-1 | TRBD1 | TGCGCCAGCAGCCAAGGACAGGGGGGACAGCCCCAGCATTTT | CASSQGQGGQPQHF
TRBJ1-5 | few | TRBV28 | TRBD1 | TGTGCCAGCAGTTCCGCTGACAGGGACAATCAGCCCCAGCATTTT | CASSSADRDNQPQHF
TRBJ2-1 | . | TRBV12-5 | . | TGTGCTAGTGGTTTGGTCCGGGAATCCTCCTACAATGAGCAGTTCTTC | CASGLVRESSYNEQFF
TRBJ2-7 | . | TRBV10-3 | . | TGTGCCTCAGGACACCACTACGAGCAGTACTTC | CASGHHYEQYF
TRBJ1-5 | . | TRBV19 | TRBD1 | TGTGCCAGTGACGACAGGGGGAGTCAGCCCCAGCATTTT | CASDDRGSQPQHF
TRBJ2-1 | . | TRBV18 | TRBD1 | TGTGCCAGCTCACCTGGGACAGGGGCGTACAATGAGCAGTTCTTC | CASSPGTGAYNEQFF
TRBJ2-7 | . | TRBV6-5 | TRBD1 | TGTGCCAGCAGCCTCGGACAGGGAGGGCAGTACTTC | CASSLGQGGQYF
TRBJ1-3 | . | TRBV9 | . | TGTGCCAGCAGCGTAGATAGCTCTGGAAACACCATATATTTT | CASSVDSSGNTIYF
TRBJ1-1 | . | TRBV19 | . | TGTGCCAGTAGTATATGGGCAGGGGCGGCTTTCTTT | CASSIWAGAAFF
TRBJ1-2 | . | TRBV6-5 | TRBD1 | TGTGCCAGCAGTTACGGCGCGACAGGGGCTTATGGCTACACCTTC | CASSYGATGAYGYTF
TRBJ2-1 | . | TRBV11-2 | . | TGTGCCAGCAGCTCCGGTGGGGCGGGGTCCTCCTACAATGAGCAGTTCTTC | CASSSGGAGSSYNEQFF
TRBJ1-2 | . | TRBV10-1 | . | TGCGCCAGCAGTGAGTCTGTAATATCCGCCGGCCCCGAGGCATATGGCTACACCTTC | CASSESVISAGPEAYGYTF
TRBJ1-5 | once | TRBV7-8 | TRBD1 | TGTGCCAGCAGCTTACGAGGACAGGGAAAGGGCAATCAGCCCCAGCATTTT | CASSLRGQGKGNQPQHF
TRBJ1-3 | . | TRBV7-9 | . | TGTGCCACCGTGGGAAACACCATATATTTT | CATVGNTIYF
TRBJ2-3 | . | TRBV30 | TRBD1 | TGTGCCTGGCTCCCCCTGACAGGGGCAAGCACAGATACGCAGTATTTT | CAWLPLTGASTDTQYF
TRBJ2-1 | . | TRBV3-1/TRBV3-2 | TRBD2 | TGTGCCAGCAGCCGAACTAGCGGGAATCGGGATGAGCAGTTCTTC | CASSRTSGNRDEQFF
TRBJ2-7 | . | TRBV27 | . | TGTGCCAGCAGTTTAGGAGGTGAGCAGTACTTC | CASSLGGEQYF
TRBJ2-5 | . | TRBV3-1/TRBV3-2 | TRBD2 | TGTGCCAGCAGCCAAGGAGGCGGGGGGACCTTAGAGACCCAGTACTTC | CASSQGGGGTLETQYF
TRBJ2-3 | . | TRBV6-5 | . | TGTGCCAGTGCGACAGGTGATAGCACAGATACGCAGTATTTT | CASATGDSTDTQYF
TRBJ1-5 | . | TRBV3-1/TRBV3-2 | . | TGTGCCAGCAGCCAAAGCGGGGCCGAGGGTCAGCCCCAGCATTTT | CASSQSGAEGQPQHF
TRBJ1-1 | . | TRBV18 | . | TGTGCCAGCTCACAGACAGGTACTGAAGCTTTCTTT | CASSQTGTEAFF
TRBJ2-1 | . | TRBV6-2/TRBV6-3 | TRBD1 | TGTGCCAGCAGTTCTGTCGACAGGGAAAATGAGCAGTTCTTC | CASSSVDRENEQFF